Following are 20 T cell receptor beta chains from one sample sequenced in a study of T cell repertoires in ileal Crohn's disease. Profiling relied on immunoSEQ multiplex PCR, and the TCRdb table lists in-frame clones only, not all of them. Seen here are about 62,000 clones, roughly nine tenths observed once, and the top ten hold roughly 1.9%. Sample time point: neoterminal ileum biopsy at postoperative endoscopy, about 6 months after surgery. Source material: ileal tissue. The source is an adult with Crohn's disease.

The J gene is TRBJ1-2, the V gene TRBV19; 7 positions match TRBD1. From germline, CDR1 is LNHDA and CDR2 SQIVND (reference sequence). This CDR3 spans 13 amino acids. The V and J ends lost 7 bases and 2 bases, in that order; junction bases with no gene match: 4. The CDR3 spells CASIPRGNYGYTF. CDR3 coding DNA: TGTGCCAGTATCCCCAGGGGGAACTATGGCTACACCTTC.

V gene TRBV7-3 combines with J gene TRBJ2-7; TRBD1 matches at 7 bases. The CDR3 length is 14 residues. With V trimmed by 4 bases and J by 5 bases, 8 bases remained unmatched. Germline V gene lookup returns CDR1 SGHTA and CDR2 FQGTGA. The CDR3 sequence is CASSSEDRANEQYF. The CDR3 DNA sequence: TGTGCCAGCAGCTCAGAAGACAGGGCCAACGAGCAGTACTTC. Based on the CDR3 plus reference TRBV7-3 and TRBJ2-7, the full variable domain is GAGVSQTPSNKVTEKGKYVELRCDPISGHTALYWYRQSLGQGPEFLIYFQGTGAADDSGLPNDRFFAVRPEGSVSTLKIQRTERGDSAVYLCASSSEDRANEQYFGPGTRLTVT.

The chain links TRBV4-3 to TRBJ2-7; D is possibly TRBD1 (6 bases). Germline V gene data show CDR1 as LGHNA and CDR2 as YSLEER. The CDR3 runs to 14 residues. V was shortened by 0 bases and J by 1 base, with 7 bases between the two germline ends. CDR3 amino acids: CASSQDRGSYEQYF. For the CDR3, the DNA is TGCGCCAGCAGCCAAGACAGGGGATCCTACGAGCAGTACTTC.

V is TRBV19 and J is TRBJ2-3; D perhaps matches TRBD1 (7 bases). The V end was cut by 6 bases, the J end by 2 bases, with 18 bases between. This CDR3 contains 16 residues. Per germline, CDR1 LNHDA and CDR2 SQIVND (reference sequence). CDR3 in amino acids: CASSPKGAGFTDTQYF. CDR3 nucleotides: TGTGCCAGTAGCCCTAAGGGGGCGGGATTCACAGATACGCAGTATTTT.

V gene TRBV7-2 combines with J gene TRBJ2-5; a possible D gene is TRBD2 (6 bases). The CDR3 spans 15 residues. The germline V gene has CDR1 SGHTA and CDR2 FQGNSA. The V gene lost 1 base and the J gene lost 4 bases, with 13 bases spanning the gap. In DNA form, the CDR3 reads TGTGCCAGCAGCTTAGTTGGAGGGGCGGGAGAGACCCAGTACTTC. Translation: CASSLVGGAGETQYF.

This chain uses TRBV30 with TRBJ1-2; TRBD1 might be the D (5 bases). V was clipped by 3 bases and J by 6 bases, with 14 bases between them. CDR1 and CDR2 (germline): GTSNPN, SVGIG (reference sequence). This CDR3 contains 13 residues. This chain's CDR3 is CAWRSRWGDGYTF. As DNA, the CDR3 is TGTGCCTGGAGATCAAGGTGGGGGGATGGCTACACCTTC.

The chain recombines TRBV20-1 with TRBJ1-2; TRBD1 is a possible D gene (5 bases). Germline V gene lookup returns CDR1 DFQATT and CDR2 SNEGSKA (reference sequence). Trimming took off 1 base at V and 7 bases at J, with 7 bases between the two ends. The CDR3 consists of 11 residues. CDR3 nucleotide sequence: TGCAGTGCTAGAGTAAGGGGTGGCTACACCTTC. Amino acid sequence: CSARVRGGYTF.

The table lists this clone with a few counts. The chain joins TRBV6-1 to TRBJ1-5; D possibly corresponds to TRBD1 (6 bases). The end of the DNA fits TRBJ2-3 better, so the J call may be wrong. This CDR3 is 13 amino acids long. The germline V gene has CDR1 MNHNS and CDR2 SASEGT. In DNA form, the CDR3 reads TGTGCCAGCAGTGCCAGGGACAATCAGCCCCAGTATTTT. Translating gives CASSARDNQPQYF.

The V gene is TRBV4-1, the J gene TRBJ2-3; weak D call: TRBD1 (5 bases). The CDR3 length is 18 residues. Trimming pared 0 bases from V and 5 bases from J, leaving 21 bases between. Germline CDR1 MGHRA, CDR2 YSYEKL. DNA for the CDR3: TGCGCCAGCAGCCAAGATCTTATTCACAGGATGGGTGGAGATACGCAGTATTTT. Amino acid sequence: CASSQDLIHRMGGDTQYF.

The chain combines TRBV18 with TRBJ2-1; D might be TRBD2 (5 bases). The CDR3 runs to 11 residues. Trimming took off 6 bases at V and 8 bases at J, with 8 bases between the two ends. Germline CDR1 is KGHSH and CDR2 is LQKENI. CDR3 nucleotide sequence: TGTGCCAGCTCCGCCGGGGATGAGCAGTTCTTC. It specifies CASSAGDEQFF.

This rearrangement joins TRBV5-4 to TRBJ2-4, with D perhaps matching TRBD1 (5 bases). Trimming shortened V by 0 bases and J by 5 bases, and 9 bases separated the two germline ends. CDR1 is SGHNT and CDR2 is YYREEE in the germline V gene (reference sequence). The CDR3 loop spans 14 amino acids. The CDR3 region is CASSLGGGENIQYF. CDR3 nucleotide sequence: TGTGCCAGCAGCTTGGGGGGCGGAGAAAACATTCAGTACTTC.

The gene calls are TRBV28 and TRBJ1-6, with D possibly being TRBD1 (5 bases). The germline V and J ends were trimmed by 7 bases and 3 bases, with 16 bases remaining between them. This CDR3 region has 16 residues. CDR1 is MDHEN and CDR2 is SYDVKM in the germline V gene. The CDR3 sequence is CASKGQGMSYNSPLHF. The CDR3 DNA follows: TGTGCCAGCAAGGGGCAGGGTATGAGCTATAATTCACCCCTCCACTTT. Full variable domain (rest looked up from reference TRBV28 and TRBJ1-6): DVKVTQSSRYLVKRTGEKVFLECVQDMDHENMFWYRQDPGLGLRLIYFSYDVKMKEKGDIPEGYSVSREKKERFSLILESASTNQTSMYLCASKGQGMSYNSPLHFGNGTRLTVT.

The chain joins TRBV7-2 to TRBJ1-2; D is perhaps TRBD1 (6 bases). The CDR3 sequence is 14 residues long. In germline, CDR1 is SGHTA, CDR2 FQGNSA. Deletions cut 1 base from V and 9 bases from J, with 15 bases between. The CDR3 bases are TGTGCCAGCAGCTTAGTCCGGGGGGCTGGGAGCTACACCTTC. Translated, it gives CASSLVRGAGSYTF.

The V gene is TRBV28, the J gene TRBJ2-5; 8 nucleotides agree with TRBD1. V lost 6 bases and J lost 0; bases outside the gene matches: 18. CDR1 is MDHEN and CDR2 is SYDVKM in the germline V gene. This CDR3 is 19 amino acids long. The CDR3 coding sequence is TGTGCCAGCAGCCCTCCTGTCTTTTGGCAGGGGGCGTACCAAGAGACCCAGTACTTC. Translating gives CASSPPVFWQGAYQETQYF.

The chain combines TRBV13 with TRBJ2-1, with D perhaps matching TRBD2 (7 bases). Germline CDR1 reads PRHDT; CDR2 reads FYEKMQ (reference sequence). The CDR3 has 15 amino acids. The V end was cut by 3 bases, the J end by 7 bases, with 16 bases between. CDR3 amino acids: CASSFRGGGWNEQFF. CDR3 DNA: TGTGCCAGCAGCTTTAGGGGGGGCGGTTGGAATGAGCAGTTCTTC.

The rearrangement joins TRBV15 to TRBJ1-2; 7 nucleotides match TRBD1. The V gene end was trimmed by 5 bases and the J gene end by 8 bases; junction bases not matched to a gene: 8. Germline lookup yields CDR1 LNHNV and CDR2 YYDKDF (reference sequence). CDR3 length: 13 amino acids. CDR3 loop: CATSRTGVGGYTF. The CDR3 DNA sequence: TGTGCCACCAGCCGAACAGGGGTGGGAGGCTACACCTTC.

V is TRBV13 and J is TRBJ1-1; tentative D call: TRBD1 (5 bases). CDR1 is PRHDT, CDR2 FYEKMQ, per germline (reference sequence). The CDR3 spans 18 residues. Trimming removed 2 bases at V and 0 bases at J, with 19 bases between. The CDR3 spells CASSLSVALGGMNTEAFF. The CDR3 region has the DNA TGTGCCAGCAGCTTATCGGTGGCGTTGGGGGGGATGAACACTGAAGCTTTCTTT.

The rearrangement links TRBV27 to TRBJ2-7, with D uncertain. V shed 3 bases and J shed 2 bases, with 8 bases lying between them. Germline loops: CDR1 MNHEY, CDR2 SMNVEV (reference sequence). This CDR3 is built from 13 residues. CDR3 protein: CASSFEAPYEQYF. The CDR3 region has the DNA TGTGCCAGCAGTTTTGAGGCCCCCTACGAGCAGTACTTC.

This clone was observed once. The chain uses TRBV9 and TRBJ2-7, with D tentatively TRBD1 (5 bases). Germline assignment: CDR1 SGDLS and CDR2 YYNGEE. Trimming left V 0 bases short and J 2 bases short, with 9 bases between. The CDR3 is 14 residues long. The CDR3 sequence is CASSVGRGTYEQYF. In DNA form, the CDR3 reads TGTGCCAGCAGCGTAGGTAGGGGAACCTACGAGCAGTACTTC.

J is TRBJ1-1 and V is TRBV19; D is undetermined. V lost 5 bases to trimming and J lost 4 bases, with 14 bases between them. The CDR3 loop spans 14 amino acids. Germline V gene sequence: CDR1 LNHDA, CDR2 SQIVND (reference sequence). The CDR3 protein is CASSRRAGGTEAFF. CDR3 bases: TGTGCCAGTAGTCGGAGGGCGGGAGGCACTGAAGCTTTCTTT.